This T cell receptor (beta chain) was recorded in a study of cytomegalovirus exposure and HLA in healthy donors. Researchers ran the PCR with 60 Vbeta and 13 Jbeta primers. The method was immunoSEQ multiplex PCR; TCRdb's version includes in-frame clones alone and lacks a portion of them. The sample comprises 160,000 or so clones, almost 80% of which are singletons, and about 1.3% rests with the top ten. V lost 0 bases, J lost 1 base, and 6 bases lay in between. This CDR3 region has 14 residues. CDR1 and CDR2 (germline): KGHSH, LQKENI. This TCR was sampled from a male donor in good health and CMV-seronegative. This chain joins TRBV18 and TRBJ2-5; D unresolved. Specimen: PBMCs. Here the CDR3 DNA reads TGTGCCAGCTCACCACCGAGCTTCCAAGAGACCCAGTACTTC. Its protein product is CASSPPSFQETQYF.